This T cell receptor (beta chain) stems from a study of cytotoxic CD8 clonotypes in ibrutinib-treated CLL. General study results and limits: The study sampled sustained-remission and progressing patients at different times.

Trimming removed 4 bases from V and 1 base from J, with 5 bases in between. Per the germline V gene, CDR1 is SGHRS and CDR2 is YFSETQ. This CDR3 region has 13 residues. Comments on this clone: The antigen remains unidentified.

Deep sequencing aimed at 1 in 200,000 to 1 in 1 million T cells' resolution. This table comes from immunoSEQ multiplex PCR, and its TCRdb copy is limited to in-frame clones, with some not included. Of 270,000 or so clones listed, roughly three quarters are singletons. V and J are TRBV5-1 and TRBJ2-2, with D unclear. Source: PBMCs, taken at disease progression, from a patient treated with ibrutinib. The receptor was derived from a human donor with chronic lymphocytic leukemia. The chain's CDR3 is CASSIQNTGELFF. DNA of the CDR3: TGCGCCAGCAGCATACAGAACACCGGGGAGCTGTTTTTT.